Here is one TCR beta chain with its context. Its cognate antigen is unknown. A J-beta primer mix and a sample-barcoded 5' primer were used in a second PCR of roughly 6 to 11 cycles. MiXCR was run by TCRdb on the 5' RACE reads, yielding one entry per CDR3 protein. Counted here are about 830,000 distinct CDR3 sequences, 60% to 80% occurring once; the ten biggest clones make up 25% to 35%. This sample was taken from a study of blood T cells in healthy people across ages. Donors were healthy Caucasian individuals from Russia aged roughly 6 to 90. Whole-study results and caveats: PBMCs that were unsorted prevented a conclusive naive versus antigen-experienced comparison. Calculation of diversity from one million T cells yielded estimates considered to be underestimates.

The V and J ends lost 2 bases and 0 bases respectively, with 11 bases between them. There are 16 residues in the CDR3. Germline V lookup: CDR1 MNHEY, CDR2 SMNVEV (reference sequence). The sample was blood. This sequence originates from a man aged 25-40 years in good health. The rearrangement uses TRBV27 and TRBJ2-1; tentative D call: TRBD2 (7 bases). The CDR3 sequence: CASSLGRGFSYNEQFF. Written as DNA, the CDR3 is TGTGCCAGCAGTTTAGGGAGGGGGTTCTCCTACAATGAGCAGTTCTTC.